A selection of T cell receptor beta chains follows, all from one sample in a study of OX40 agonist ivuxolimab in advanced cancers. Libraries were prepared by immunoSEQ multiplex PCR; TCRdb keeps only in-frame clonotypes and omits some of them. The data hold more than 80,000 clones, with more than 80% observed a single time. The specimen was CD4+ or CD8+ T cells sorted from blood, collected in a trial of the OX40 agonist ivuxolimab. The source is an adult with an advanced solid tumor such as melanoma, head and neck, liver or kidney cancer. Each CDR3 is given with its conserved first and last residue. The order of the fields is V gene, clone size, CDR3 length, J gene, D gene, CDR3 DNA, CDR3 protein. A D gene is named only where the DNA matches it firmly. Only part of the rows carry a size: once, few, many, or a class if the clone is expanded.

v_call: TRBV25-1
clone_size: once
cdr3_length: 17
j_call: TRBJ2-2
d_call: -
cdr3_nt: TGTGCCAGCAGTGAACCCCCAGGGGCTCGGTACACCGGGGAGCTGTTTTTT
cdr3_aa: CASSEPPGARYTGELFF

v_call: TRBV19
clone_size: -
cdr3_length: 13
j_call: TRBJ1-1
d_call: -
cdr3_nt: TGTGCCAGTAGTATCGGCGGGAGAGCTGAAGCTTTCTTT
cdr3_aa: CASSIGGRAEAFF

v_call: TRBV11-2
clone_size: -
cdr3_length: 15
j_call: TRBJ2-5
d_call: -
cdr3_nt: TGTGCCAGCAGCTTAGGGACCCTGTACCAAGAGACCCAGTACTTC
cdr3_aa: CASSLGTLYQETQYF

v_call: TRBV19
clone_size: -
cdr3_length: 14
j_call: TRBJ1-2
d_call: -
cdr3_nt: TGTGCCAGCGGCCATCAGTCGGTTTACTATGGCTACACCTTC
cdr3_aa: CASGHQSVYYGYTF

v_call: TRBV27
clone_size: once
cdr3_length: 14
j_call: TRBJ2-7
d_call: TRBD1
cdr3_nt: TGTGCCAGCAGTCCGGGACAGGGGTTCTACGAGCAGTACTTC
cdr3_aa: CASSPGQGFYEQYF

v_call: TRBV19
clone_size: -
cdr3_length: 11
j_call: TRBJ1-6
d_call: -
cdr3_nt: TGTGCCAGCAAAGGGAATTCACCCCTCCACTTT
cdr3_aa: CASKGNSPLHF

v_call: TRBV28
clone_size: -
cdr3_length: 15
j_call: TRBJ1-5
d_call: -
cdr3_nt: TGTGCCAGCAGAAGCCCCCGACAGATCAATCAGCCCCAGCATTTT
cdr3_aa: CASRSPRQINQPQHF

v_call: TRBV9
clone_size: few
cdr3_length: 15
j_call: TRBJ1-1
d_call: TRBD1
cdr3_nt: TGTGCCAGCAGCGTTACAGGGGAATGGTTCTCTGAAGCTTTCTTT
cdr3_aa: CASSVTGEWFSEAFF

v_call: TRBV15
clone_size: -
cdr3_length: 15
j_call: TRBJ1-5
d_call: TRBD1
cdr3_nt: TGTGCCACCAGCAGGACAGGGGGCGCAGTACAGCCCCAGCATTTT
cdr3_aa: CATSRTGGAVQPQHF

v_call: TRBV2
clone_size: -
cdr3_length: 15
j_call: TRBJ2-3
d_call: TRBD2
cdr3_nt: TGTGCCAGCAGCACTAGCGAGGTCGTGGCAGATACGCAGTATTTT
cdr3_aa: CASSTSEVVADTQYF

v_call: TRBV27
clone_size: -
cdr3_length: 14
j_call: TRBJ1-2
d_call: -
cdr3_nt: TGTGCCAGCACCACTGTGGGGGGGAGTGTGTCCTACACCTTC
cdr3_aa: CASTTVGGSVSYTF

v_call: TRBV7-3
clone_size: -
cdr3_length: 15
j_call: TRBJ1-4
d_call: TRBD1
cdr3_nt: TGTGCCAGCAGCCTGACAGGGTCCCCTAATGAAAAACTGTTTTTT
cdr3_aa: CASSLTGSPNEKLFF

v_call: TRBV5-6
clone_size: -
cdr3_length: 13
j_call: TRBJ2-7
d_call: -
cdr3_nt: TGTGCCAGCAGCAGGGACGCAAACCACGAGCAGTACTTC
cdr3_aa: CASSRDANHEQYF

v_call: TRBV5-6
clone_size: -
cdr3_length: 14
j_call: TRBJ2-7
d_call: -
cdr3_nt: TGTGCCAGCAGCTTCACCAACAGGGACTACGAGCAGTACTTC
cdr3_aa: CASSFTNRDYEQYF

v_call: TRBV7-9
clone_size: -
cdr3_length: 14
j_call: TRBJ2-1
d_call: TRBD1
cdr3_nt: TGTGCCAGCAGCCCGGGACAGCCTTACAATGAGCAGTTCTTC
cdr3_aa: CASSPGQPYNEQFF

v_call: TRBV4-1
clone_size: -
cdr3_length: 15
j_call: TRBJ1-2
d_call: TRBD1
cdr3_nt: TGCGCCAGCAGCCTCTTAAAAGAGGGGGCAGATGGCTACACCTTC
cdr3_aa: CASSLLKEGADGYTF

v_call: TRBV6-6
clone_size: -
cdr3_length: 14
j_call: TRBJ2-3
d_call: TRBD1
cdr3_nt: TGTGCCAGCAGTTACGGGACAGGGTACGATACGCAGTATTTT
cdr3_aa: CASSYGTGYDTQYF

v_call: TRBV27
clone_size: -
cdr3_length: 15
j_call: TRBJ1-5
d_call: -
cdr3_nt: TGTGCCAGCAGTTTGGTGTTTGGGAACAATCAGCCCCAGCATTTT
cdr3_aa: CASSLVFGNNQPQHF

v_call: TRBV27
clone_size: -
cdr3_length: 17
j_call: TRBJ1-5
d_call: TRBD1
cdr3_nt: TGTGCCAGCAGTCTTTATGGACAGGGGAAGTGGAATCAGCCCCAGCATTTT
cdr3_aa: CASSLYGQGKWNQPQHF

v_call: TRBV28
clone_size: once
cdr3_length: 14
j_call: TRBJ1-3
d_call: -
cdr3_nt: TGTGCCAGCAGTTTAGAGAGTTGGCGGGACACCATATATTTT
cdr3_aa: CASSLESWRDTIYF

v_call: TRBV7-8
clone_size: -
cdr3_length: 13
j_call: TRBJ1-4
d_call: -
cdr3_nt: TGTGCCAGTACCGAGGGGTCTAATGAAAAACTGTTTTTT
cdr3_aa: CASTEGSNEKLFF

v_call: TRBV4-3
clone_size: -
cdr3_length: 16
j_call: TRBJ1-1
d_call: -
cdr3_nt: TGCGCCAGCAGCCAAGATCCGACTGGAGTATCAACTGAAGCTTTCTTT
cdr3_aa: CASSQDPTGVSTEAFF

v_call: TRBV4-3
clone_size: -
cdr3_length: 17
j_call: TRBJ2-1
d_call: TRBD1
cdr3_nt: TGCGCCAGCAGCCAGGGCCCGCGGACAGGGGCGAGGAATGAGCAGTTCTTC
cdr3_aa: CASSQGPRTGARNEQFF

v_call: TRBV4-1
clone_size: few
cdr3_length: 15
j_call: TRBJ1-5
d_call: -
cdr3_nt: TGCGCCAGCAGCCAAGTAGGGGGAGTTTATCAGCCCCAGCATTTT
cdr3_aa: CASSQVGGVYQPQHF

v_call: TRBV4-2
clone_size: -
cdr3_length: 15
j_call: TRBJ2-7
d_call: TRBD2
cdr3_nt: TGTGCCAGCAGCCAAGAAGTTGCGGGGGCCTACGAGCAGTACTTC
cdr3_aa: CASSQEVAGAYEQYF